This TCR beta chain was documented in a study of T cell clonotyping in hematopoietic cell transplantation. Across the study: Pretransplant recipient samples were taken after cytoreduction.

Sequencing used immunoSEQ multiplex PCR; TCRdb keeps in-frame clones, though not all of them. The sample gives roughly 16,000 clones, roughly 93% of which show up once; around 2% is in the top ten. Time point: recipient sample about 28 days before transplant, after cytoreduction. V gave up 7 bases and J gave up 1 base, with 13 bases separating them. Germline values: CDR1 SQVTM, CDR2 ANQGSEA. The CDR3 runs 14 residues. The V call is TRBV29-1, the J call TRBJ2-2; no definite D call. Sequencing was performed on peripheral blood mononuclear cells, taken before stem cell transplant. The sequence was obtained from a man aged 18-30 years with biphenotypic leukemia. Some clones in this sample may be carry-over from other donors' samples. Here the CDR3 DNA reads TGCAGCGCGTGTACGTACCAGAACACCGGGGAGCTGTTTTTT. Amino acid sequence: CSACTYQNTGELFF.